These 31 T cell receptor beta chains originate from one sample sequenced in a study of T cell repertoires in cytomegalovirus infection. These receptors have no known antigen. TCRdb re-derived calls from the reads in MiXCR, one entry per CDR3 protein. The table shows 450,000 to 600,000 distinct CDR3 sequences, with roughly 42% occurring only once. The material was cultured PBMCs, obtained from culture after CMV antigen stimulation. The receptors here all came from a human donor in good health (CMV status not recorded). Some clones in this sample may be carry-over from other donors' samples.

This clonotype was seen only a few times. This chain joins TRBV7-6 and TRBJ1-4; D is ambiguous. CDR3 size: 13 residues. Germline loops: CDR1 SGHVS, CDR2 FNYEAQ. The V and J ends lost 5 bases and 7 bases respectively, with 11 bases between them. CDR3 region: CASSPRPAEKLFF. CDR3 nucleotides: TGTGCCAGCAGCCCCAGACCGGCTGAAAAACTGTTTTTT.

This clonotype has a handful of counts. The chain recombines TRBV7-9 with TRBJ2-2; TRBD1 agrees at 9 bases. J was trimmed by 0 bases and V by 3 bases; bases with no gene match: 8. Germline V gene sequence: CDR1 SEHNR, CDR2 FQNEAQ (reference sequence). The CDR3 spans 18 residues. For the CDR3, the DNA is TGTGCCAGCAGCTTGAGGAGGAGACAGGGGGCGAACACCGGGGAGCTGTTTTTT. It encodes CASSLRRRQGANTGELFF.

The J gene is TRBJ2-5, the V gene TRBV7-2, with TRBD2 matching over 8 bases. From germline, CDR1 is SGHTA and CDR2 FQGNSA. The J segment lost 2 bases and the V segment lost 3 bases, leaving 5 bases of the junction unmatched. The CDR3 has 15 residues. CDR3 in amino acids: CASSFQTSEQETQYF. Here the CDR3 DNA reads TGTGCCAGCAGCTTCCAGACTAGCGAACAAGAGACCCAGTACTTC.

The J gene is TRBJ2-5, the V gene TRBV27; TRBD2 is a possible D gene (6 bases). The CDR3 spans 11 residues. Trimming stripped 4 bases from V and 14 bases from J, with 14 bases between. CDR1 is MNHEY, CDR2 SMNVEV, per germline (reference sequence). CDR3 amino acids: CASSSRGGVYF. In nucleotides, the CDR3 is TGTGCCAGCAGTTCTCGCGGCGGGGTATACTTC.

Only one count was recorded for this clonotype. This chain links TRBV5-6 with TRBJ2-5; no definite D call. The CDR3 spans 11 residues. The V and J ends lost 4 bases and 7 bases respectively, with 8 bases between them. The germline V gene encodes CDR1 SGHDT and CDR2 YYEEEE. DNA of the CDR3: TGTGCCAGCAGCCTGTCGGCGACCCAGTACTTC. Translating it yields CASSLSATQYF.

The V and J genes are TRBV7-2 and TRBJ2-2; 9 bases are a match to TRBD1. Germline CDR1 SGHTA, CDR2 FQGNSA. The CDR3 contains 16 residues. J lost 4 bases, V lost 5 bases, and 8 bases had no gene match. The CDR3, as DNA: TGTGCCAGCAGCCCCCGGACAGGGGCGGCCACCGGGGAGCTGTTTTTT. It codes for CASSPRTGAATGELFF.

V usage is TRBV5-5 and J usage is TRBJ2-7, with D possibly matching TRBD1 (5 bases). CDR1 is SGHKS, CDR2 YYEKEE, per germline (reference sequence). Deletions cut 5 bases from V and 4 bases from J, with 19 bases between. The CDR3 consists of 15 residues. This chain's CDR3 is CASRVRTTGLYEQYF. For the CDR3, the DNA is TGTGCCAGCAGAGTGAGGACAACGGGCCTGTACGAGCAGTACTTC.

This clonotype was recorded once. V usage is TRBV6-2 or TRBV6-3 and J usage is TRBJ2-4; D gene ambiguous. Germline V lookup: CDR1 MNHEY, CDR2 SVGEGT. V was pared by 0 bases and J by 0 bases, with 9 bases between. This CDR3 has 16 residues. CDR3 region: CASSYSKVLAKNIQYF. CDR3 nucleotides: TGTGCCAGCAGTTACTCGAAGGTCCTAGCCAAAAACATTCAGTACTTC.

The chain joins TRBV4-3 to TRBJ1-6; D possibly corresponds to TRBD1 (5 bases). The germline V and J ends were trimmed by 3 bases and 7 bases, with 10 bases remaining between them. The CDR3 has 14 residues. Germline CDR1 reads LGHNA; CDR2 reads YSLEER. Written as DNA, the CDR3 is TGCGCCAGCAGCCACCGGGACCCCAATTCACCCCTCCACTTT. Protein sequence: CASSHRDPNSPLHF.

The chain carries TRBV12-3 or TRBV12-4 and TRBJ1-4; possible D gene TRBD1, 5 bases. The ends were cut back, 6 bases at V and 3 bases at J, with 17 bases in the middle. This CDR3 has 16 amino acids. For the CDR3, the DNA is TGTGCCAGCAGCCCGGGACCGCCGAGAGCTAATGAAAAACTGTTTTTT. Translating it yields CASSPGPPRANEKLFF.

V and J are TRBV7-9 and TRBJ2-1, with TRBD2 identical over 11 bases. The ends lost 6 bases at V and 9 bases at J; junction bases unmatched: 7. The CDR3 consists of 14 residues. Germline V lookup: CDR1 SEHNR, CDR2 FQNEAQ (reference sequence). The CDR3: CASSASGRFSEQFF. CDR3 coding DNA: TGTGCCAGCAGTGCTAGCGGGAGGTTTTCTGAGCAGTTCTTC.

This clonotype occurred a few times. The chain has TRBV7-6 and TRBJ1-2; D remains ambiguous. Per the germline V gene, CDR1 is SGHVS and CDR2 is FNYEAQ. Trimming cost V 1 base and J 0 bases, with 6 bases left between them. The CDR3 length is 14 residues. CDR3 amino acids: CASSLGRSNYGYTF. The CDR3 nucleotides read TGTGCCAGCAGCTTAGGGCGCTCTAACTATGGCTACACCTTC.

This clonotype appeared a few times. This sequence joins TRBV2 and TRBJ2-7; D unclear. CDR3 length: 13 residues. Germline V CDR1 and CDR2: SNHLY, FYNNEI. The ends were cut back, 4 bases at V and 5 bases at J, with 12 bases in the middle. The CDR3 reads CASSASVSHEQYF. CDR3 DNA sequence: TGTGCCAGCAGTGCCTCGGTCAGCCACGAGCAGTACTTC. Variable domain in full (rest from reference TRBV2 and TRBJ2-7): EPEVTQTPSHQVTQMGQEVILRCVPISNHLYFYWYRQILGQKVEFLVSFYNNEISEKSEIFDDQFSVERPDGSNFTLKIRSTKLEDSAMYFCASSASVSHEQYFGPGTRLTVT.

This clonotype was seen a handful of times. This chain links TRBV7-2 with TRBJ1-1, with 9 bases that match TRBD1. Trimming removed 5 bases from V and 6 bases from J; junction bases left unmatched: 4. The CDR3 length is 13 residues. CDR1 is SGHTA, CDR2 FQGNSA, per germline. CDR3 region: CASSPGTGPEAFF. The CDR3 region has the DNA TGTGCCAGCAGCCCTGGGACAGGGCCTGAAGCTTTCTTT.

This chain links TRBV6-6 with TRBJ2-7; D unclear. V was pared by 0 bases and J by 4 bases, with 7 bases between. This CDR3 has 13 amino acids. Germline-derived CDR1 and CDR2 are MNHNY and SVGAGI (reference sequence). The CDR3 spells CASSYSSSYEQYF. CDR3 DNA sequence: TGTGCCAGCAGTTACTCGTCCTCGTACGAGCAGTACTTC.

This chain connects TRBV7-6 to TRBJ2-5, with 8 bases matching TRBD2. There are 17 residues in the CDR3. Germline assignment: CDR1 SGHVS and CDR2 FNYEAQ. Losses at the gene ends were 3 bases for V and 5 bases for J; bases not matched to a gene: 14. DNA for the CDR3: TGTGCCAGCAGCTTCCGAAGTAGCGGGGTCCTCCCGGAGACCCAGTACTTC. Its protein is CASSFRSSGVLPETQYF.

This clonotype was seen a handful of times. The chain joins TRBV7-8 to TRBJ2-3; possible D gene TRBD2, 5 bases. Germline V lookup: CDR1 SGHVS, CDR2 FQNEAQ. The CDR3 covers 15 residues. Trimming stripped 5 bases from V and 3 bases from J, with 15 bases between. This chain's CDR3 is CASSPGGLMTDTQYF. The DNA of the CDR3 is TGTGCCAGCAGCCCAGGCGGGCTTATGACAGATACGCAGTATTTT.

This clonotype was counted between two and nine times. The chain uses TRBV7-2 and TRBJ2-2, with 11 bases fitting TRBD2. The ends lost 5 bases at V and 6 bases at J; junction bases unmatched: 8. CDR3 size: 16 residues. Germline CDR1 reads SGHTA; CDR2 reads FQGNSA. The CDR3 spells CASSKRVAGGPGELFF. The CDR3 coding sequence is TGTGCCAGCAGCAAAAGAGTAGCGGGGGGGCCCGGGGAGCTGTTTTTT.

The chain links TRBV20-1 to TRBJ1-5, with D possibly matching TRBD1 (6 bases). In germline, CDR1 is DFQATT, CDR2 SNEGSKA (reference sequence). The ends were cut back, 1 base at V and 4 bases at J, with 11 bases in the middle. The CDR3 totals 14 residues. The CDR3: CSARVGQGNQPQHF. Written as DNA, the CDR3 is TGCAGTGCTAGAGTGGGGCAGGGGAATCAGCCCCAGCATTTT.

The chain combines TRBV5-1 with TRBJ1-1; 8 positions match TRBD1. The V gene end was trimmed by 4 bases and the J gene end by 6 bases; junction bases not matched to a gene: 14. The CDR3 has 16 amino acids. Germline CDR1 and CDR2: SGHRS and YFSETQ. The CDR3 DNA follows: TGCGCCAGCAGCCTGATCGGACAGGGTAGCGACGCTGAAGCTTTCTTT. As protein: CASSLIGQGSDAEAFF.

The chain has TRBV27 and TRBJ2-1, with 10 bases that match TRBD1. After removal of 1 base from V and 5 bases from J, the junction contained 14 bases not matched to a gene. This CDR3 contains 19 residues. CDR1 MNHEY and CDR2 SMNVEV come from the germline V gene (reference sequence). CDR3 amino acids: CASSLFQVGTGEGHNEQFF. CDR3 sequence (DNA): TGTGCCAGCAGTTTATTCCAGGTCGGGACAGGGGAGGGTCACAATGAGCAGTTCTTC.

Turning to this clonotype: An end of the junction does not agree with germline; a read error may underlie this. The chain recombines TRBV11-2 with TRBJ2-3; TRBD1 agrees at 10 bases. The CDR3 loop spans 15 amino acids. Germline CDR1 reads SGHAT; CDR2 reads FQNNGV. CDR3 protein: CASSPWDRGTDTRYF. The CDR3 nucleotides are TGTGCCAGCAGCCCGTGGGACAGGGGCACAGATACGCGGTATTTT.

The V gene is TRBV6-1, the J gene TRBJ2-3; TRBD2 might be the D (6 bases). Trimming left V 4 bases short and J 5 bases short, with 10 bases between. Germline V gene sequence: CDR1 MNHNS, CDR2 SASEGT. CDR3 length equals 13 residues. CDR3 amino acids: CASSGGVEDTQYF. DNA for the CDR3: TGTGCCAGCAGTGGCGGGGTGGAAGATACGCAGTATTTT.

This clonotype was counted between two and nine times. CDR3: CASSGGWGSDTGELFF. The CDR3 DNA sequence: TGTGCCAGCAGCGGGGGTTGGGGTAGCGACACCGGGGAGCTGTTTTTT. This sequence joins TRBV7-8 and TRBJ2-2, with D perhaps being TRBD1 or TRBD2 (5 bases each). Germline lookup yields CDR1 SGHVS and CDR2 FQNEAQ. The CDR3 spans 16 residues. Trimming pared 5 bases from V and 3 bases from J, leaving 16 bases between. Variable domain in full (rest from reference TRBV7-8 and TRBJ2-2): GAGVSQSPRYKVAKRGQDVALRCDPISGHVSLFWYQQALGQGPEFLTYFQNEAQLDKSGLPSDRFFAERPEGSVSTLKIQRTQQEDSAVYLCASSGGWGSDTGELFFGEGSRLTVL.

This clonotype came up a few times. The J gene is TRBJ2-1, the V gene TRBV4-1; tentatively, D is TRBD2 (6 bases). The germline V and J ends were trimmed by 1 base and 7 bases, with 17 bases remaining between them. This CDR3 comprises 16 residues. The germline V gene encodes CDR1 MGHRA and CDR2 YSYEKL. The CDR3 sequence: CASSQVRTTHGNEQFF. The CDR3 nucleotides are TGCGCCAGCAGCCAAGTCCGGACTACGCATGGGAATGAGCAGTTCTTC.

The chain combines TRBV5-6 with TRBJ1-1, with unresolved D. The CDR3 is made up of 15 amino acids. The V and J ends lost 2 bases and 0 bases respectively, with 11 bases between them. Per germline, CDR1 SGHDT and CDR2 YYEEEE. This chain's CDR3 is CASSFSWEMNTEAFF. In DNA form, the CDR3 reads TGTGCCAGCAGCTTTTCCTGGGAGATGAACACTGAAGCTTTCTTT.

The V and J genes are TRBV5-6 and TRBJ2-5, with 7 bases lining up with TRBD1. Per the germline V gene, CDR1 is SGHDT and CDR2 is YYEEEE. This CDR3 comprises 14 residues. J was trimmed by 4 bases and V by 1 base; bases with no gene match: 4. The CDR3, as DNA: TGTGCCAGCAGCTTGTCAACAGGGGTAGAGACCCAGTACTTC. Translated: CASSLSTGVETQYF.

The rearrangement links TRBV7-6 to TRBJ2-2; 8 bases align to TRBD2. Trimming took 4 bases from V and 6 from J; bases not matched to a gene: 16. CDR1 SGHVS and CDR2 FNYEAQ come from the germline V gene. The CDR3 extends over 18 amino acids. This chain's CDR3 is CASSSLLGLGGLSGELFF. The CDR3 bases are TGTGCCAGCAGCTCGCTTCTGGGACTAGGAGGTTTGTCCGGGGAGCTGTTTTTT.

This clonotype was detected a few times. The chain recombines TRBV7-9 with TRBJ2-5; 7 nucleotides line up with TRBD2. CDR3 size: 14 residues. The J segment lost 8 bases and the V segment lost 5 bases, leaving 11 bases of the junction unmatched. Germline lookup yields CDR1 SEHNR and CDR2 FQNEAQ (reference sequence). DNA of the CDR3: TGTGCCAGCAGCAGAGGACTAGACAAGAGAACCCAGTACTTC. Its translation: CASSRGLDKRTQYF.

V usage is TRBV19 and J usage is TRBJ2-1; 7 bases are shared with TRBD2. V gave up 0 bases and J gave up 10 bases; unmatched junction bases: 6. The CDR3 is 14 amino acids. CDR1 and CDR2 (germline): LNHDA, SQIVND (reference sequence). The CDR3 DNA follows: TGTGCCAGTAGTATAGATGATAGCGGGCTCGAGCAGTTCTTC. Protein: CASSIDDSGLEQFF.

This clonotype was counted once. The V gene is TRBV12-3 or TRBV12-4, the J gene TRBJ2-2, with D unresolved. The CDR3 loop spans 15 amino acids. V lost 6 bases and J lost 0, with 11 bases in between. CDR3 residues: CASSDRAANTGELFF. The CDR3, as DNA: TGTGCCAGCAGCGATCGGGCGGCGAACACCGGGGAGCTGTTTTTT.